The 22 T cell receptor beta chains reported below all come from one sample, sequenced in a study of cytomegalovirus exposure and HLA in healthy donors (TCRdb year 2017). Libraries were prepared through the immunoSEQ multiplex PCR assay. For the multiplex PCR, a mixture combining 60 forward primers for TCR Vbeta segments and 13 reverse primers for TCR Jbeta segments was used. TCRdb mirrors the immuneACCESS table, restricted to in-frame sequences. Some clones are absent from its copies; in checked studies, under half trace to an unresolved V gene, and the reason for the others is unknown. For this sample there are around 220,000 clones; approximately 79% appear just once. The ten largest clones represent about 0.23% of the sample. What was sequenced was PBMCs. The receptors were gathered from a girl aged 2 to 10 in good health and CMV-seronegative.

The chain joins TRBV6-5 to TRBJ1-1; possibly TRBD1 for D (5 bases). The V end was cut by 5 bases, the J end by 10 bases, with 17 bases between. CDR1 and CDR2 (germline): MNHEY, SVGAGI. CDR3 length equals 13 residues. The CDR3 region has the DNA TGTGCCAGCAGTCACACATCTTCCGGGGGAGCTTTCTTT. It is translated as CASSHTSSGGAFF.

The chain joins TRBV11-3 to TRBJ1-2; D remains ambiguous. V was pared by 6 bases and J by 2 bases, with 22 bases between. The CDR3 consists of 17 residues. Germline assignment: CDR1 SGHNT and CDR2 YENEEA. CDR3 residues: CASRVEVCYEPNYGYTF. CDR3 sequence (DNA): TGTGCCAGCAGGGTAGAGGTGTGCTACGAGCCCAACTATGGCTACACCTTC.

The gene calls are TRBV19 and TRBJ1-5; 10 nucleotides line up with TRBD1. This CDR3 has 16 amino acids. V gave up 10 bases and J gave up 0 bases; unmatched junction bases: 9. Germline CDR1 and CDR2: LNHDA and SQIVND (reference sequence). CDR3 DNA: TGTGCCACCCAGGGACAGGGGATTCATAGCAATCAGCCCCAGCATTTT. Translated: CATQGQGIHSNQPQHF. Using reference TRBV19 and TRBJ1-5 for the parts outside the CDR3, the full variable domain is DGGITQSPKYLFRKEGQNVTLSCEQNLNHDAMYWYRQDPGQGLRLIYYSQIVNDFQKGDIAEGYSVSREKKESFPLTVTSAQKNPTAFYLCATQGQGIHSNQPQHFGDGTRLSIL.

This chain links TRBV5-5 with TRBJ2-3; 11 nucleotides match TRBD2. CDR3 length: 18 amino acids. The germline gives CDR1 SGHKS, CDR2 YYEKEE (reference sequence). The junction had 7 bases not matched to a gene; V was cut back by 1 base and J by 0 bases. The CDR3 region has the DNA TGTGCCAGCAGCTTGCGTCCTAGCGGGGGGATTAGCACAGATACGCAGTATTTT. Translating gives CASSLRPSGGISTDTQYF.

This chain joins TRBV5-4 and TRBJ2-3, with TRBD2 matching over 14 bases. Germline CDR1 is SGHNT and CDR2 is YYREEE (reference sequence). The ends lost 3 bases at V and 2 bases at J; junction bases unmatched: 5. The CDR3 has 17 amino acids. The CDR3 DNA follows: TGTGCCAGCAGCTCGGGACTAGCGGGGGCCCCCACAGATACGCAGTATTTT. Translated: CASSSGLAGAPTDTQYF.

The V call is TRBV10-3, the J call TRBJ2-5; 7 positions agree with TRBD1. Looked up from germline, CDR1 is ENHRY and CDR2 is SYGVKD. The CDR3 loop spans 16 amino acids. V lost 3 bases to trimming and J lost 7 bases; unmatched junction nucleotides: 14. DNA of the CDR3: TGTGCCATCAGTGAACCGGGACAGCTCCCAAGGGGGACCCAGTACTTC. This gives the protein CAISEPGQLPRGTQYF.

This clone appeared once. The rearrangement joins TRBV4-2 to TRBJ2-3; maybe TRBD2 (5 bases). Germline CDR1 and CDR2: LGHNA and YNFKEQ. V was shortened by 4 bases and J by 5 bases, with 10 bases between the two germline ends. This CDR3 has 13 amino acids. CDR3 in amino acids: CASSPLGEDTQYF. The CDR3 DNA reads as TGTGCCAGCAGCCCCCTGGGAGAAGATACGCAGTATTTT.

The rearrangement links TRBV4-1 to TRBJ2-7; 8 bases match TRBD2. The germline gives CDR1 MGHRA, CDR2 YSYEKL. With V trimmed by 6 bases and J by 0 bases, 7 bases remained unmatched. The CDR3 is 15 amino acids. The CDR3 DNA is TGCGCCAGCAGTTTCGCCAGCGGGAGCTCCTACGAGCAGTACTTC. Translating it yields CASSFASGSSYEQYF.

The V call is TRBV25-1, the J call TRBJ2-7; D remains unclear. Deletions cut 4 bases from V and 6 bases from J, with 13 bases between. Germline CDR1 reads MGHDK; CDR2 reads SYGVNS. This CDR3 is built from 13 residues. In nucleotides, the CDR3 is TGTGCCAGCAGTGCGGAGTGGTTGGGCGAGCAGTACTTC. Encoded protein: CASSAEWLGEQYF.

The chain is built from TRBV5-4 and TRBJ2-7; 7 bases map to TRBD1. V was pared by 4 bases and J by 5 bases, with 3 bases of the junction left unmatched. The germline CDR1 and CDR2 sequences are SGHNT and YYREEE (reference sequence). The CDR3 is made up of 12 amino acids. The CDR3 here is CASSPDRNEQYF. The CDR3 bases are TGTGCCAGCAGCCCGGACAGGAACGAGCAGTACTTC.

This clone came up once. The chain couples TRBV10-2 to TRBJ2-3; D might be TRBD2 (5 bases). V was clipped by 3 bases and J by 2 bases, with 9 bases between them. This CDR3 is built from 14 residues. Germline CDR1 reads WSHSY; CDR2 reads SAAADI. CDR3 bases: TGCGCCAGCAGTGATTGGGGAGCCACAGATACGCAGTATTTT. The encoded protein is CASSDWGATDTQYF.

This clone was seen a single time. This chain connects TRBV5-5 to TRBJ2-7, with D possibly being TRBD2 (6 bases). The CDR3 has 15 residues. V was clipped by 5 bases and J by 3 bases, with 18 bases between them. Germline V gives CDR1 SGHKS, CDR2 YYEKEE (reference sequence). CDR3 in DNA: TGTGCCAGCAGTTTACTGCTGGGGGGAGACTACGAGCAGTACTTC. Protein sequence: CASSLLLGGDYEQYF.

This clone is a singleton in its sample. The genes are TRBV5-1 and TRBJ2-2; 11 bases are shared with TRBD2. This CDR3 has 16 amino acids. Unmatched junction bases numbered 3, after V lost 3 bases and J lost 2 bases. Germline values: CDR1 SGHRS, CDR2 YFSETQ. CDR3: CASSSGLAGNTGELFF. CDR3 DNA sequence: TGCGCCAGCAGCTCTGGACTAGCGGGTAACACCGGGGAGCTGTTTTTT.

This sequence joins TRBV2 and TRBJ1-4; 9 bases are shared with TRBD1. Germline V gene data show CDR1 as SNHLY and CDR2 as FYNNEI. V shed 6 bases, J shed 7 bases, and the junction held 9 bases outside the gene matches. CDR3 size: 15 residues. CDR3: CASSRGGGQGEKLFF. DNA for the CDR3: TGTGCCAGCAGCCGAGGTGGGGGACAGGGTGAAAAACTGTTTTTT.

The rearrangement uses TRBV5-1 and TRBJ2-7; D not certain. The CDR3 is 13 residues long. The V and J ends lost 1 base and 3 bases respectively, with 8 bases between them. Germline V gene sequence: CDR1 SGHRS, CDR2 YFSETQ. The CDR3 protein is CASSLSGFYEQYF. In DNA form, the CDR3 reads TGCGCCAGCAGCTTGTCCGGGTTCTACGAGCAGTACTTC. Using reference TRBV5-1 and TRBJ2-7 for the parts outside the CDR3, the full variable domain is KAGVTQTPRYLIKTRGQQVTLSCSPISGHRSVSWYQQTPGQGLQFLFEYFSETQRNKGNFPGRFSGRQFSNSRSEMNVSTLELGDSALYLCASSLSGFYEQYFGPGTRLTVT.

This chain connects TRBV9 to TRBJ1-5; D unclear. Germline V lookup: CDR1 SGDLS, CDR2 YYNGEE. CDR3 length: 16 residues. The V end lost 0 bases, the J end lost 4 bases, and 14 bases lay between the germline ends. The CDR3 region has the DNA TGTGCCAGCAGCGTAGGTGGCGCGGATCCAAATCAGCCCCAGCATTTT. Amino acids: CASSVGGADPNQPQHF.

This clone was counted a few times. The chain has TRBV15 and TRBJ2-1; D possibly corresponds to TRBD2 (6 bases). CDR3 size: 15 residues. The V gene lost 6 bases and the J gene lost 5 bases, with 17 bases spanning the gap. Germline CDR1 reads LNHNV; CDR2 reads YYDKDF (reference sequence). The CDR3 reads CATSWGEGKDNEQFF. CDR3 nucleotide sequence: TGTGCCACCAGTTGGGGGGAAGGCAAGGACAATGAGCAGTTCTTC.

The chain recombines TRBV27 with TRBJ2-1; 8 bases are shared with TRBD2. Per germline, CDR1 MNHEY and CDR2 SMNVEV (reference sequence). V lost 6 bases, J lost 5 bases, and 3 bases stayed unmatched. There are 13 residues in the CDR3. The CDR3 loop reads CASSGTSNNEQFF. The CDR3 coding sequence is TGTGCCAGCAGCGGGACTAGTAACAATGAGCAGTTCTTC.

This clone was counted a few times. This rearrangement joins TRBV6-4 to TRBJ2-5, with 9 bases that match TRBD1. The CDR3 length is 17 residues. Germline loops: CDR1 MRHNA, CDR2 SNTAGT. V trimming: 6 bases; J trimming: 3 bases; junction bases outside the gene matches: 14. CDR3 nucleotide sequence: TGTGCCAGCAGCGACGGAACCGGGACAGGGATGGAAGAGACCCAGTACTTC. It specifies CASSDGTGTGMEETQYF.

This chain joins TRBV11-3 and TRBJ2-3; TRBD2 agrees at 8 bases. The V and J ends lost 6 bases and 3 bases, in that order; junction bases with no gene match: 2. There are 13 residues in the CDR3. The germline gives CDR1 SGHNT, CDR2 YENEEA. The CDR3 region is CASSSGKTDTQYF. Written as DNA, the CDR3 is TGTGCCAGCAGTAGCGGGAAAACAGATACGCAGTATTTT.

This sequence joins TRBV6-5 and TRBJ1-6; TRBD1 aligns across 8 bases. The CDR3 has 11 amino acids. Germline V gene data show CDR1 as MNHEY and CDR2 as SVGAGI. Trimming at V came to 5 bases and at J to 14 bases, leaving 2 bases not matched to a gene. CDR3 sequence: CASSPGGSLHF. The CDR3 DNA reads TGTGCCAGCAGTCCAGGGGGCTCCCTCCACTTT.

J is TRBJ1-1 and V is TRBV4-1; no firm D call. Germline V gene lookup returns CDR1 MGHRA and CDR2 YSYEKL. Trimming left V 3 bases short and J 4 bases short, with 15 bases between. The CDR3 totals 15 residues. CDR3 sequence: CASSQSPPGSTEAFF. CDR3 nucleotide sequence: TGCGCCAGCAGCCAGAGCCCCCCGGGGTCCACTGAAGCTTTCTTT.